This is a list of T cell receptor beta chains from one sample in a study of OX40 agonist ivuxolimab in advanced cancers. Profiling relied on immunoSEQ multiplex PCR, and the TCRdb table lists in-frame clones only, not all of them. The repertoire holds 20,000 to 25,000 clones, 88% seen once, with about 32% in the top ten. The specimen was CD4+ or CD8+ T cells sorted from blood, collected in a trial of the OX40 agonist ivuxolimab. These receptors all stem from an adult with an advanced solid tumor such as melanoma, head and neck, liver or kidney cancer. The CDR3 runs from the conserved cysteine through the conserved F or W. Fields, in order: clone size, J gene, D gene, V gene, CDR3 DNA, CDR3 protein. D genes are given only for firm matches. The size entry is marked missing in some rows and otherwise reads once, few, many or a size class.

size: NA; J: TRBJ2-1; D: NA; V: TRBV5-1; DNA: TGCGCCAGCAGCTTGGCGGAGGGCCTCGACAATGAGCAGTTCTTC; CDR3: CASSLAEGLDNEQFF
size: medium-sized; J: TRBJ2-7; D: TRBD2; V: TRBV9; DNA: TGTGCCAGCAGCCCAGAGGCGGGAGTTTCCTACGAGCAGTACTTC; CDR3: CASSPEAGVSYEQYF
size: NA; J: TRBJ1-2; D: NA; V: TRBV7-9; DNA: TGTGCCAGCCCACTCCTGGGGGGTCTTGATGGCTACACCTTC; CDR3: CASPLLGGLDGYTF
size: NA; J: TRBJ1-2; D: NA; V: TRBV5-1; DNA: TGCGCCAGCAGCTTGGACCAGAGGGTGGACTATGGCTACACCTTC; CDR3: CASSLDQRVDYGYTF
size: NA; J: TRBJ2-7; D: NA; V: TRBV2; DNA: TGTGCCACCGAACAGGGATCCTACGAGCAGTACTTC; CDR3: CATEQGSYEQYF
size: NA; J: TRBJ1-2; D: NA; V: TRBV12-5; DNA: TGTGCTAGTGGTTTCGGACCGAACTATGGCTACACCTTC; CDR3: CASGFGPNYGYTF
size: NA; J: TRBJ2-7; D: NA; V: TRBV12-5; DNA: TGTGCTAGTGGTTCTCGGGACGGAACCTACGAGCAGTACTTC; CDR3: CASGSRDGTYEQYF
size: once; J: TRBJ2-1; D: NA; V: TRBV6-6; DNA: TGTGCCAGCAGTTACCCCCCTTGGCGGGTGGTTAATGAGCAGTTCTTC; CDR3: CASSYPPWRVVNEQFF
size: NA; J: TRBJ2-2; D: TRBD2; V: TRBV7-2; DNA: TGTGCCAGCAGCTCCAAAGACCGGGACTACTACACCGGGGAGCTGTTTTTT; CDR3: CASSSKDRDYYTGELFF
size: NA; J: TRBJ1-4; D: TRBD1; V: TRBV5-4; DNA: TGTGCCAGCAGCCCGGGGGGGACAGGGCTTAATGAAAAACTGTTTTTT; CDR3: CASSPGGTGLNEKLFF
size: NA; J: TRBJ2-5; D: TRBD2; V: TRBV19; DNA: TGTGCCAGTAGTATAGACTTCACTAGCGGGAGTTGGGAGACCCAGTACTTC; CDR3: CASSIDFTSGSWETQYF
size: NA; J: TRBJ2-5; D: NA; V: TRBV7-7; DNA: TGTGCCAGCAGCAGGACTCAGGGGATCCAAGAGACCCAGTACTTC; CDR3: CASSRTQGIQETQYF
size: NA; J: TRBJ2-7; D: TRBD2; V: TRBV27; DNA: TGTGCCAGCAGTTTAAGCGGGAGGTCTGGCGAGCAGTACTTC; CDR3: CASSLSGRSGEQYF
size: NA; J: TRBJ2-7; D: TRBD1; V: TRBV5-4; DNA: TGTGCCAGCAGCTCCGACAGGGGAAGAACCTACGAGCAGTACTTC; CDR3: CASSSDRGRTYEQYF
size: once; J: TRBJ1-4; D: TRBD1; V: TRBV11-2; DNA: TGTGCCAGCAGCTTAGTCGGGACAGGGTTCCATGCAACTAATGAAAAACTGTTTTTT; CDR3: CASSLVGTGFHATNEKLFF
size: few; J: TRBJ2-3; D: NA; V: TRBV7-6; DNA: TGTGCCAGCAGCTTAGTTGGTGCGGCCACAGATACGCAGTATTTT; CDR3: CASSLVGAATDTQYF
size: NA; J: TRBJ2-2; D: NA; V: TRBV27; DNA: TGTGCCAGCAGTCCCCGCGGCGGGTACACCGGGGAGCTGTTTTTT; CDR3: CASSPRGGYTGELFF
size: NA; J: TRBJ2-1; D: NA; V: TRBV2; DNA: TGTGCCAGCAGTGATGCAGGGATCGACTCCTACAATGAGCAGTTCTTC; CDR3: CASSDAGIDSYNEQFF
size: NA; J: TRBJ2-1; D: NA; V: TRBV30; DNA: TGTGCCTGGAGATCAGGGGACCTGTACTCTGAGCAGTTCTTC; CDR3: CAWRSGDLYSEQFF
size: NA; J: TRBJ1-1; D: TRBD1; V: TRBV7-9; DNA: TGTGCCAGCAGCGGACCAGGGGGGCCGAACACTGAAGCTTTCTTT; CDR3: CASSGPGGPNTEAFF
size: once; J: TRBJ1-2; D: NA; V: TRBV23-1; DNA: TGCGCCAGCAGGACGTCGGGAGTGGACTATGGCTACACCTTC; CDR3: CASRTSGVDYGYTF
size: NA; J: TRBJ2-7; D: NA; V: TRBV29-1; DNA: TGCAGCGCTACCGGGTCCACCAACGACTACGAGCAGTACTTC; CDR3: CSATGSTNDYEQYF
size: NA; J: TRBJ2-2; D: NA; V: TRBV7-2; DNA: TGTGCCAGCAGCTTAGCGGGTCCGAGCGCTTTAGGAGAAACCGGGGAGCTGTTTTTT; CDR3: CASSLAGPSALGETGELFF